These T cell receptor beta chains were read from a single sample in a study of response to subunit inactivated influenza vaccine. TCRdb used MiXCR to reprocess the RT-PCR reads, holding one entry per CDR3 protein. The profile shows more than 600,000 distinct CDR3 sequences, roughly 20% of them singletons. The sample in question was PBMCs from blood, obtained 4 to 6 days after vaccination. These receptors were taken from a man in his forties or fifties who received an inactivated influenza vaccine. The CDR3 runs from the conserved cysteine through the conserved F or W. A D gene is named only where the DNA matches it firmly. Clone sizes are given selectively: once, few, many, or a class where the clone is expanded.

D gene: .; V gene: TRBV29-1; CDR3 length: 14; J gene: TRBJ2-1; clone size: .; CDR3 protein: CSVEPPEARNEQFF; CDR3 DNA: TGCAGCGTTGAGCCCCCTGAAGCTAGAAATGAGCAGTTCTTC
D gene: .; V gene: TRBV2; CDR3 length: 14; J gene: TRBJ1-2; clone size: .; CDR3 protein: CASSVLVANYGYTF; CDR3 DNA: TGTGCCAGCAGTGTTTTAGTAGCTAACTATGGCTACACCTTC
D gene: TRBD2; V gene: TRBV12-3/TRBV12-4; CDR3 length: 14; J gene: TRBJ2-1; clone size: few; CDR3 protein: CASRKLAAGNEQFF; CDR3 DNA: TGTGCCAGCAGGAAACTAGCGGCGGGCAATGAGCAGTTCTTC
D gene: .; V gene: TRBV7-2; CDR3 length: 15; J gene: TRBJ2-7; clone size: .; CDR3 protein: CASSLEAGALNEQYF; CDR3 DNA: TGTGCCAGCAGCTTGGAGGCAGGGGCTTTGAACGAGCAGTACTTC
D gene: .; V gene: TRBV6-5; CDR3 length: 13; J gene: TRBJ1-5; clone size: many; CDR3 protein: CASSYGQYQPQHF; CDR3 DNA: TGTGCCAGCAGTTACGGGCAGTATCAGCCCCAGCATTTT
D gene: TRBD1; V gene: TRBV9; CDR3 length: 16; J gene: TRBJ1-4; clone size: once; CDR3 protein: CASSPTGGRTGEKLFF; CDR3 DNA: TGTGCCAGCAGCCCCACAGGGGGCAGGACTGGTGAAAAACTGTTTTTT
D gene: .; V gene: TRBV24-1; CDR3 length: 13; J gene: TRBJ2-1; clone size: few; CDR3 protein: CATSDVGHNEQFF; CDR3 DNA: TGTGCCACCAGTGATGTGGGCCACAATGAGCAGTTCTTC
D gene: .; V gene: TRBV20-1; CDR3 length: 14; J gene: TRBJ2-1; clone size: .; CDR3 protein: CSAEYETGLPEQFF; CDR3 DNA: TGCAGTGCCGAATACGAAACAGGGTTACCTGAGCAGTTCTTC
D gene: TRBD1; V gene: TRBV12-3/TRBV12-4; CDR3 length: 14; J gene: TRBJ2-5; clone size: few; CDR3 protein: CASSIRTGGETQYF; CDR3 DNA: TGTGCCAGCAGTATACGGACAGGAGGAGAGACCCAGTACTTC
D gene: TRBD1; V gene: TRBV6-1; CDR3 length: 15; J gene: TRBJ2-7; clone size: few; CDR3 protein: CASRGTAFRPYEQYF; CDR3 DNA: TGTGCCAGCAGGGGGACAGCCTTCAGACCCTACGAGCAGTACTTC
D gene: .; V gene: TRBV7-9; CDR3 length: 14; J gene: TRBJ2-4; clone size: .; CDR3 protein: CASSGPGTKNIQYF; CDR3 DNA: TGTGCCAGCAGCGGACCGGGTACCAAAAACATTCAGTACTTC
D gene: TRBD2; V gene: TRBV20-1; CDR3 length: 13; J gene: TRBJ2-7; clone size: .; CDR3 protein: CSAKASGRYEQHF; CDR3 DNA: TGCAGTGCTAAGGCTAGCGGGAGATACGAGCAGCACTTC
D gene: TRBD2; V gene: TRBV4-3; CDR3 length: 18; J gene: TRBJ2-7; clone size: .; CDR3 protein: CASSQDVSSGSYSYEQYF; CDR3 DNA: TGCGCCAGCAGCCAAGACGTATCTAGCGGGTCCTACTCCTACGAGCAGTACTTC